The sequence of this T cell receptor (beta chain) was determined in a study of blood T cell repertoires in COVID-19. The protocol was immunoSEQ multiplex PCR, while the TCRdb copy is restricted to in-frame clones and leaves out a portion. Of some 200,000 clones listed, around nine tenths were seen once; the top ten hold nearly 0.55%. This CDR3 is 16 amino acids long. CDR1 and CDR2 (germline): LGHNA, YNFKEQ. V was trimmed by 0 bases and J by 0 bases, leaving 9 bases between them. The chain employs TRBV4-2 and TRBJ1-3; maybe TRBD1 (5 bases). The source is a man in his fifties with acute or convalescent COVID-19. Sequencing was done on a sample of peripheral blood. This chain's CDR3 is CASSQDPDSSGNTIYF. CDR3 nucleotides: TGTGCCAGCAGCCAAGATCCTGACAGCTCTGGAAACACCATATATTTT.